The next 21 T cell receptor beta chains were all read from a single sample in a study of T cells in localized non-small cell lung cancer. Repertoires were generated with immunoSEQ multiplex PCR, while TCRdb's copy carries only in-frame clones and drops some. The sample lists around 69,000 clones; 75% to 90% were seen once. This specimen was peripheral blood, taken before any cancer treatment. The receptors come from a woman aged 40-69 years with stage I lung adenocarcinoma.

The chain links TRBV28 to TRBJ1-5; D possibly corresponds to TRBD1 (5 bases). Germline V gene sequence: CDR1 MDHEN, CDR2 SYDVKM. V was trimmed by 7 bases and J by 2 bases, leaving 6 bases between them. This CDR3 has 12 residues. This CDR3 reads CASMGGNQPQHF. As DNA, the CDR3 is TGTGCCAGCATGGGGGGCAATCAGCCCCAGCATTTT.

This rearrangement joins TRBV25-1 to TRBJ2-7, with D perhaps matching TRBD1 (6 bases). This CDR3 is built from 15 residues. V was clipped by 1 base and J by 3 bases, with 13 bases between them. Per the germline V gene, CDR1 is MGHDK and CDR2 is SYGVNS. For the CDR3, the DNA is TGTGCCAGCAGTGAATCCGGGCAGGGGTTCTACGAGCAGTACTTC. It translates to CASSESGQGFYEQYF.

The chain joins TRBV5-4 to TRBJ1-2; 10 bases match TRBD1. Trimming removed 4 bases from V and 5 bases from J; junction bases left unmatched: 2. Germline assignment: CDR1 SGHNT and CDR2 YYREEE (reference sequence). The CDR3 spans 13 residues. CDR3 loop: CASSVDRGYGYTF. CDR3 in DNA: TGTGCCAGCAGCGTGGACAGGGGGTATGGCTACACCTTC.

The rearrangement joins TRBV18 to TRBJ2-3; 7 nucleotides align to TRBD2. Germline CDR1 KGHSH, CDR2 LQKENI. With V trimmed by 5 bases and J by 6 bases, 11 bases remained unmatched. CDR3 size: 15 residues. The CDR3, as DNA: TGTGCCAGCTCAACCAGGACTAGTAGTCGGGATACGCAGTATTTT. Amino acids: CASSTRTSSRDTQYF.

The rearrangement links TRBV5-1 to TRBJ2-7; 16 bases are a match to TRBD2. CDR1 is SGHRS, CDR2 YFSETQ, per germline. V shed 4 bases, J shed 4 bases, and the junction held 8 bases outside the gene matches. This CDR3 has 17 amino acids. The DNA for the CDR3 is TGCGCCAGCAGCCTTGCCGGGACTAGCGGGGGGGAGTACGAGCAGTACTTC. Amino acid sequence: CASSLAGTSGGEYEQYF.

V is TRBV12-5 and J is TRBJ1-2; TRBD1 is a possible D gene (5 bases). The V gene's germline CDR1 is LGHNT and CDR2 FRNRAP. Trimming removed 5 bases at V and 9 bases at J, with 10 bases between. CDR3 length: 11 residues. CDR3 protein: CASGPRTSYTF. CDR3 nucleotide sequence: TGTGCTAGTGGTCCCCGGACAAGCTACACCTTC.

The rearrangement uses TRBV7-6 and TRBJ2-3; 7 positions agree with TRBD1. CDR1 and CDR2 (germline): SGHVS, FNYEAQ. V was pared by 5 bases and J by 0 bases, with 11 bases of the junction left unmatched. The CDR3 spans 17 residues. The CDR3 DNA is TGTGCCAGCAGCCACAGTCGGGACAGATCTAGCACAGATACGCAGTATTTT. The encoded protein is CASSHSRDRSSTDTQYF.

The table lists this clone with a count of one. DNA for the CDR3: TGTGCCAGCAGCCGGAACGAGGACAGGGTGGGGACTGAAGCTTTCTTT. It encodes CASSRNEDRVGTEAFF. The chain uses TRBV7-8 and TRBJ1-1, with 8 bases lining up with TRBD1. V trimming: 5 bases; J trimming: 5 bases; junction bases outside the gene matches: 13. This CDR3 comprises 16 residues. Germline-derived CDR1 and CDR2 are SGHVS and FQNEAQ.

This chain connects TRBV5-5 to TRBJ2-3; D not resolved. The CDR3 contains 16 residues. V dropped 0 bases and J dropped 0 bases, with 11 bases sitting between them. Germline assignment: CDR1 SGHKS and CDR2 YYEKEE (reference sequence). CDR3 coding DNA: TGTGCCAGCAGCTTGGCCTGGGCAGGAAGCACAGATACGCAGTATTTT. Translating gives CASSLAWAGSTDTQYF.

V usage is TRBV15 and J usage is TRBJ2-3; no definite D call. Trimming cost V 1 base and J 4 bases, with 9 bases left between them. Germline values: CDR1 LNHNV, CDR2 YYDKDF (reference sequence). The CDR3 runs to 14 residues. The CDR3 spells CATSRGISADTQYF. The CDR3 DNA reads as TGTGCCACCAGCAGAGGTATTTCCGCAGATACGCAGTATTTT.

The chain links TRBV7-8 to TRBJ1-5; D unresolved. V was pared by 4 bases and J by 4 bases, with 20 bases between. Germline V gives CDR1 SGHVS, CDR2 FQNEAQ. This CDR3 is 17 amino acids long. The CDR3 loop is CASSSRFSQAENQPQHF. DNA for the CDR3: TGTGCCAGCAGCTCACGGTTCAGTCAGGCAGAGAATCAGCCCCAGCATTTT.

The chain carries TRBV19 and TRBJ1-3; no reliable D call. The CDR3 has 12 amino acids. Germline-derived CDR1 and CDR2 are LNHDA and SQIVND (reference sequence). V was shortened by 7 bases and J by 7 bases, with 11 bases between the two germline ends. CDR3 coding DNA: TGTGCCAGTACTTGGGCCGGTAACACCATATATTTT. This codes for CASTWAGNTIYF.

J is TRBJ2-1 and V is TRBV6-4, with 8 bases fitting TRBD2. V was clipped by 7 bases and J by 6 bases; unmatched bases: 11. CDR1 MRHNA and CDR2 SNTAGT come from the germline V gene. CDR3 length equals 15 residues. The CDR3: CASISDGGAGNEQFF. The CDR3 nucleotides read TGTGCCAGCATTTCGGACGGGGGGGCCGGCAATGAGCAGTTCTTC.

The chain employs TRBV19 and TRBJ2-5; D uncertain. The V end lost 2 bases, the J end lost 11 bases, and 9 bases lay between the germline ends. This CDR3 has 11 amino acids. Per the germline V gene, CDR1 is LNHDA and CDR2 is SQIVND (reference sequence). The CDR3 nucleotides are TGTGCCAGTAGTATAACGGGTGAGCAGTACTTC. Translating gives CASSITGEQYF.

This chain links TRBV4-1 with TRBJ1-4; D is uncertain. The CDR3 is 16 residues long. Deletions cut 0 bases from V and 5 bases from J, with 13 bases between. Germline lookup yields CDR1 MGHRA and CDR2 YSYEKL. Written as DNA, the CDR3 is TGCGCCAGCAGCCAAGATGGAACGCAGAAGAATGAAAAACTGTTTTTT. Amino acid sequence: CASSQDGTQKNEKLFF.

The chain links TRBV30 to TRBJ2-1, with D unclear. From germline, CDR1 is GTSNPN and CDR2 SVGIG (reference sequence). V was trimmed by 0 bases and J by 9 bases, leaving 9 bases between them. This CDR3 spans 12 amino acids. In DNA, the CDR3 is TGTGCCTGGAGTGTATCCGATTTTGAGCAGTTCTTC. It encodes CAWSVSDFEQFF.

The V gene is TRBV6-1, the J gene TRBJ2-3, with TRBD2 as a possible D gene (6 bases). The V and J ends lost 3 bases and 4 bases respectively, with 17 bases between them. Germline CDR1 and CDR2: MNHNS and SASEGT. CDR3 size: 16 residues. The CDR3 is CASSEGPAGGADTQYF. The CDR3 bases are TGTGCCAGCAGTGAGGGGCCTGCCGGGGGAGCAGATACGCAGTATTTT.

The chain employs TRBV11-2 and TRBJ2-7, with D tentatively TRBD1 or TRBD2 (5 bases each). The V gene's germline CDR1 is SGHAT and CDR2 FQNNGV. The length of the CDR3 is 16 residues. V was cut by 4 bases and J by 6 bases, with 22 bases left in between. The DNA for the CDR3 is TGTGCCAGCAGCTCTTATGGGGCGAATATTCGGGGCGAGCAGTACTTC. Its protein product is CASSSYGANIRGEQYF.

This chain joins TRBV6-5 and TRBJ2-7; the D is unclear. CDR3 length: 11 amino acids. CDR1 is MNHEY and CDR2 is SVGAGI in the germline V gene. V dropped 5 bases and J dropped 5 bases, with 7 bases sitting between them. The CDR3 region is CASSTFDEQYF. The CDR3 DNA is TGTGCCAGCAGTACCTTCGACGAGCAGTACTTC.

The V gene is TRBV15, the J gene TRBJ2-7, with D possibly being TRBD1 (6 bases). Trimming pared 0 bases from V and 3 bases from J, leaving 15 bases between. From germline, CDR1 is LNHNV and CDR2 YYDKDF (reference sequence). The CDR3 has 16 residues. CDR3 sequence: CATSRDGRGGFYEQYF. The CDR3 coding sequence is TGTGCCACCAGCAGAGATGGCAGAGGGGGTTTCTACGAGCAGTACTTC. Full variable domain (rest looked up from reference TRBV15 and TRBJ2-7): DAMVIQNPRYQVTQFGKPVTLSCSQTLNHNVMYWYQQKSSQAPKLLFHYYDKDFNNEADTPDNFQSRRPNTSFCFLDIRSPGLGDTAMYLCATSRDGRGGFYEQYFGPGTRLTVT.

This chain uses TRBV6-1 with TRBJ2-1, with a tentative D call TRBD1 (6 bases). The CDR3 contains 14 residues. Trimming took 5 bases from V and 3 from J, leaving 11 bases between them. The germline CDR1 and CDR2 sequences are MNHNS and SASEGT. CDR3 sequence (DNA): TGTGCCAGCAGTACAGGGACGAGCTACAATGAGCAGTTCTTC. Amino acid sequence: CASSTGTSYNEQFF.